One and the same sample provided the 18 T cell receptor beta chains below, sequenced in a study of regulatory dendritic cells for organ transplantation. Libraries were prepared by immunoSEQ multiplex PCR; TCRdb keeps only in-frame clonotypes and omits some of them. The data show some 10,000 clones, approximately 70% seen once. The sample was memory CD8+ T cells from blood. Specified subset: CD45RO+ memory T cells. All receptors derive from a human donor in good health.

The chain employs TRBV13 and TRBJ1-2, with a tentative D call TRBD1 (5 bases). Germline V gives CDR1 PRHDT, CDR2 FYEKMQ (reference sequence). CDR3 length: 15 residues. V shed 3 bases and J shed 3 bases, with 14 bases lying between them. DNA for the CDR3: TGTGCCAGCAGCTTTGGGGCAGTGTGGTACTATGGCTACACCTTC. Its translation: CASSFGAVWYYGYTF.

The chain links TRBV30 to TRBJ2-1; no clear D. V lost 4 bases to trimming and J lost 10 bases, with 11 bases between them. CDR1 is GTSNPN and CDR2 is SVGIG in the germline V gene (reference sequence). The CDR3 extends over 11 amino acids. The CDR3 DNA follows: TGTGCCTGGACGGTAGCAGCCGAGCAGTTCTTC. As protein: CAWTVAAEQFF.

This sequence joins TRBV15 and TRBJ2-6; no firm D call. The germline V gene has CDR1 LNHNV and CDR2 YYDKDF (reference sequence). The germline V and J ends were trimmed by 3 bases and 4 bases, with 7 bases remaining between them. This CDR3 comprises 14 residues. This CDR3 is CATSRPAGANVLTF. The CDR3 DNA is TGTGCCACCAGCAGGCCCGCCGGGGCCAACGTCCTGACTTTC.

The V gene is TRBV11-2, the J gene TRBJ2-3; D might be TRBD2 (6 bases). This CDR3 region has 17 residues. Germline CDR1 is SGHAT and CDR2 is FQNNGV. The V and J ends lost 6 bases and 0 bases respectively, with 19 bases between them. CDR3 nucleotide sequence: TGTGCCAGCAGGAGGACCTTTAGCGGACCTAGCACAGATACGCAGTATTTT. It encodes CASRRTFSGPSTDTQYF.

This chain links TRBV27 with TRBJ2-1, with D unresolved. Trimming removed 6 bases at V and 0 bases at J, with 18 bases between. Germline values: CDR1 MNHEY, CDR2 SMNVEV (reference sequence). The CDR3 runs to 17 residues. The CDR3 sequence: CASSRSYVLSSYNEQFF. The DNA for the CDR3 is TGTGCCAGCAGCCGGAGCTATGTCTTGAGCTCCTACAATGAGCAGTTCTTC.

The CDR3 DNA sequence: TGCGCCAGCAGCCAAGACCAGTACTCTGGAAACACCATATATTTT. Its protein product is CASSQDQYSGNTIYF. V gene TRBV4-3 combines with J gene TRBJ1-3; D remains unclear. The germline V and J ends were trimmed by 0 bases and 0 bases, with 6 bases remaining between them. The CDR3 consists of 15 residues. Germline CDR1 LGHNA, CDR2 YSLEER.

The chain recombines TRBV6-5 with TRBJ1-1, with D possibly TRBD1 on 6 matching bases. Between the trimmed V and J ends, which lost 8 bases and 0 bases, there was a span of 13 bases. The CDR3 loop spans 14 amino acids. Germline V gene lookup returns CDR1 MNHEY and CDR2 SVGAGI. CDR3 nucleotides: TGTGCCAGCGGAATGGGGGCAGTGAACACTGAAGCTTTCTTT. Its protein product is CASGMGAVNTEAFF.

The genes are TRBV29-1 and TRBJ2-1; 9 positions match TRBD1. With V trimmed by 7 bases and J by 5 bases, 6 bases remained unmatched. Germline lookup yields CDR1 SQVTM and CDR2 ANQGSEA. The CDR3 has 13 amino acids. CDR3: CSAGTGPDNEQFF. DNA of the CDR3: TGCAGCGCTGGGACAGGGCCAGACAATGAGCAGTTCTTC.

The J gene is TRBJ2-3, the V gene TRBV6-4, with D tentatively TRBD2 (6 bases). Germline V CDR1 and CDR2: MRHNA, SNTAGT. CDR3 length equals 14 residues. The ends were cut back, 2 bases at V and 0 bases at J, with 6 bases in the middle. CDR3 sequence (DNA): TGTGCCAGCAGTGACGGGACTAGCACAGATACGCAGTATTTT. It yields the protein CASSDGTSTDTQYF.

Here the CDR3 reads CSVVRNKNEAFF. As DNA, the CDR3 is TGCAGCGTTGTACGGAATAAAAATGAAGCTTTCTTT. The chain is built from TRBV29-1 and TRBJ1-1; D unclear. This CDR3 comprises 12 residues. Germline CDR1 reads SQVTM; CDR2 reads ANQGSEA. Deletions cut 4 bases from V and 7 bases from J, with 13 bases between.

The rearrangement links TRBV4-3 to TRBJ2-3, with a tentative D call TRBD2 (5 bases). Germline V gene sequence: CDR1 LGHNA, CDR2 YSLEER. The CDR3 is 19 amino acids. Trimming shortened V by 0 bases and J by 0 bases, and 19 bases separated the two germline ends. In DNA, the CDR3 is TGCGCCAGCAGCCAAGATAGGGTCGAGATGGCGGGCAGCACAGATACGCAGTATTTT. Its translation: CASSQDRVEMAGSTDTQYF.

CDR3 region: CASSPGTGGSSGANVLTF. The CDR3 region has the DNA TGCGCCAGCAGCCCAGGGACAGGGGGCAGCTCTGGGGCCAACGTCCTGACTTTC. This chain joins TRBV4-3 and TRBJ2-6; 12 bases fit TRBD1. V shed 4 bases and J 0 bases; nucleotides not matched to a gene: 4. The germline V gene encodes CDR1 LGHNA and CDR2 YSLEER. There are 18 residues in the CDR3.

J is TRBJ2-5 and V is TRBV29-1; possible D gene TRBD1, 5 bases. Trimming took 4 bases from V and 1 from J, leaving 10 bases between them. Germline CDR1 is SQVTM and CDR2 is ANQGSEA. CDR3 length: 13 amino acids. The CDR3 sequence: CSVVIDSQETQYF. Here the CDR3 DNA reads TGCAGCGTTGTTATAGACAGCCAAGAGACCCAGTACTTC.

The table lists this clone with a few counts. The genes are TRBV7-9 and TRBJ2-5, with TRBD1 matching 9 bases. The CDR3 loop spans 15 amino acids. The V gene end was trimmed by 4 bases and the J gene end by 6 bases; junction bases not matched to a gene: 9. CDR1 and CDR2 from the germline V gene are SEHNR and FQNEAQ (reference sequence). CDR3 nucleotides: TGTGCCAGCAGCTCCCGGACAGGGGCCGGGAAGACCCAGTACTTC. Translated: CASSSRTGAGKTQYF.

The chain recombines TRBV7-3 with TRBJ1-2; 10 bases map to TRBD1. The CDR3 runs 13 residues. Germline CDR1 is SGHTA and CDR2 is FQGTGA. Trimming removed 4 bases from V and 6 bases from J; junction bases left unmatched: 2. The CDR3 DNA sequence: TGTGCCAGCAGCTACGGGACAGGGGATGGCTACACCTTC. This sequence encodes CASSYGTGDGYTF.

The CDR3: CASSLAAKQGWAGELFF. Here the CDR3 DNA reads TGCGCCAGCAGCTTGGCCGCAAAACAGGGTTGGGCCGGGGAGCTGTTTTTT. The gene calls are TRBV5-1 and TRBJ2-2, with D perhaps matching TRBD1 (6 bases). The CDR3 has 17 residues. Germline CDR1 is SGHRS and CDR2 is YFSETQ. V gave up 0 bases and J gave up 6 bases, with 18 bases separating them. Combining the CDR3 with reference TRBV5-1 and TRBJ2-2 gives the whole variable domain KAGVTQTPRYLIKTRGQQVTLSCSPISGHRSVSWYQQTPGQGLQFLFEYFSETQRNKGNFPGRFSGRQFSNSRSEMNVSTLELGDSALYLCASSLAAKQGWAGELFFGEGSRLTVL.

This chain uses TRBV7-8 with TRBJ2-3; perhaps TRBD2 as D (5 bases). CDR3 length: 16 residues. The V end was cut by 5 bases, the J end by 0 bases, with 15 bases between. The V gene's germline CDR1 is SGHVS and CDR2 FQNEAQ. The CDR3 sequence: CASSLFGELSTDTQYF. The CDR3 region has the DNA TGTGCCAGCAGCCTCTTCGGGGAGCTAAGCACAGATACGCAGTATTTT.

The chain recombines TRBV6-6 with TRBJ2-2; D may be TRBD2 (7 bases). Trimming pared 5 bases from V and 8 bases from J, leaving 18 bases between. Germline V gene data show CDR1 as MNHNY and CDR2 as SVGAGI (reference sequence). CDR3 length equals 15 residues. The CDR3 loop is CASSLFGGPAGELFF. In DNA form, the CDR3 reads TGTGCCAGCAGTCTCTTCGGGGGGCCAGCAGGGGAGCTGTTTTTT.